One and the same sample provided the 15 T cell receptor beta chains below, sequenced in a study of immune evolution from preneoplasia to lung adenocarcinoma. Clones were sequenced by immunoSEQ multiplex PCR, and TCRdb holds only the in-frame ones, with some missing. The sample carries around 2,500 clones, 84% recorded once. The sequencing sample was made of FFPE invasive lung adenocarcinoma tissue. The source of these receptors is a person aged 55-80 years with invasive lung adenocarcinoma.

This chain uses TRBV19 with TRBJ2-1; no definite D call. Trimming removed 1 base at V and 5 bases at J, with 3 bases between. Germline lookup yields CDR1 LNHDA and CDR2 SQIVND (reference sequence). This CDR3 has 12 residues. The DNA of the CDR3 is TGTGCCAGTAGTATAGGCGACAATGAGCAGTTCTTC. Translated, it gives CASSIGDNEQFF. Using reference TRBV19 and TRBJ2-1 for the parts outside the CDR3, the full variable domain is DGGITQSPKYLFRKEGQNVTLSCEQNLNHDAMYWYRQDPGQGLRLIYYSQIVNDFQKGDIAEGYSVSREKKESFPLTVTSAQKNPTAFYLCASSIGDNEQFFGPGTRLTVL.

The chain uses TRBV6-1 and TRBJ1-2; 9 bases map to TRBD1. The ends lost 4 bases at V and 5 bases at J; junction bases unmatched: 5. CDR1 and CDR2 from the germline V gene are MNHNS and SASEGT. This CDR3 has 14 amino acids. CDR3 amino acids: CASSARDRVYGYTF. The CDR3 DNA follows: TGTGCCAGCAGTGCCCGGGACAGGGTGTATGGCTACACCTTC.

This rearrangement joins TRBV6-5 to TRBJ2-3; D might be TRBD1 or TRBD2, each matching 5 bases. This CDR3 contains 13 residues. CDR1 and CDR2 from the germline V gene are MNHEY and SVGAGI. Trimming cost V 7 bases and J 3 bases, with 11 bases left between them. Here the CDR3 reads CASISRETDTQYF. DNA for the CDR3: TGTGCCAGCATCTCCAGGGAGACAGATACGCAGTATTTT.

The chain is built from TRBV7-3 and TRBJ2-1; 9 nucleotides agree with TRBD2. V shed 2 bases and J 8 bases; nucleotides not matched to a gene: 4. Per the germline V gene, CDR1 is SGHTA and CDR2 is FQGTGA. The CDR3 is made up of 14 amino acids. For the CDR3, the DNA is TGTGCCAGCAGCTTAGCGGGGGGGCCGCATGAGCAGTTCTTC. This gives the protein CASSLAGGPHEQFF.

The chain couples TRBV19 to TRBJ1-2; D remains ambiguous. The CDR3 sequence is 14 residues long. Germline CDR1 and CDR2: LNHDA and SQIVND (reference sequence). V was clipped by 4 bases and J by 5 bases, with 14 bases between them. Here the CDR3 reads CASSTNSPLYGYTF. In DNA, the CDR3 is TGTGCCAGTAGTACTAACAGCCCCCTATATGGCTACACCTTC. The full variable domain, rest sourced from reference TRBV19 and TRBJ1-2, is DGGITQSPKYLFRKEGQNVTLSCEQNLNHDAMYWYRQDPGQGLRLIYYSQIVNDFQKGDIAEGYSVSREKKESFPLTVTSAQKNPTAFYLCASSTNSPLYGYTFGSGTRLTVV.

The chain's CDR3 is CASSGPIRGDTQYF. In DNA, the CDR3 is TGTGCCAGCAGCGGACCTATCAGGGGTGATACGCAGTATTTT. The V and J genes are TRBV9 and TRBJ2-3; the D gene is possibly TRBD1 (6 bases). Germline V lookup: CDR1 SGDLS, CDR2 YYNGEE. V lost 3 bases to trimming and J lost 6 bases, with 14 bases between them. The CDR3 extends over 14 amino acids.

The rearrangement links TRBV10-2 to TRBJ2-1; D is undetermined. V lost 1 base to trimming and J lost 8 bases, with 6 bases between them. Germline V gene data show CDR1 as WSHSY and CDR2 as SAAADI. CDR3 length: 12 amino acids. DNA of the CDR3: TGCGCCAGCAGTGAGTATGAAGATGAGCAGTTCTTC. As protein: CASSEYEDEQFF.

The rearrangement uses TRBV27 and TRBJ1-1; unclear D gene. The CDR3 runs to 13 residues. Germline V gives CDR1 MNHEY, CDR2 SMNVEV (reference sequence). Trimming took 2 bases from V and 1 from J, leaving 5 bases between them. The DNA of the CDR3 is TGTGCCAGCAGTTTAACAAAGAACACTGAAGCTTTCTTT. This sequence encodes CASSLTKNTEAFF.

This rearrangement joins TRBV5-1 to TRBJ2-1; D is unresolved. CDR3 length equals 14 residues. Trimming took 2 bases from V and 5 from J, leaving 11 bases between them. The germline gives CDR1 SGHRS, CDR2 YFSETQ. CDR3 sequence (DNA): TGCGCCAGCAGCTTTAGGGTGGGTAACAATGAGCAGTTCTTC. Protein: CASSFRVGNNEQFF.

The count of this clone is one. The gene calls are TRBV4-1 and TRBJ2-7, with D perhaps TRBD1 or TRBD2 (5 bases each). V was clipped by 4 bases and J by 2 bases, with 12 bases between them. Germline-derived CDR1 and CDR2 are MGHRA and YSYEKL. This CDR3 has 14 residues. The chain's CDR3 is CASSRRDGAYEQYF. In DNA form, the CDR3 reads TGCGCCAGCAGCCGCCGGGACGGGGCCTACGAGCAGTACTTC.

CDR3 DNA: TGTGCCAGCAGCTCCACAGGGGTTGATACGCAGTATTTT. It translates to CASSSTGVDTQYF. The J gene is TRBJ2-3, the V gene TRBV11-1; 7 nucleotides match TRBD1. Trimming cost V 4 bases and J 6 bases; bases outside gene matches: 4. Germline V gene data show CDR1 as SGHAT and CDR2 as FQDESV (reference sequence). The CDR3 contains 13 residues.

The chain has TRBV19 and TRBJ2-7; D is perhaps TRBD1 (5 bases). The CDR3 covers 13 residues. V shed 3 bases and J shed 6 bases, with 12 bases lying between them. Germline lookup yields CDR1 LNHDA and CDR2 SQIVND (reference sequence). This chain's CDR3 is CASSISLQVEQYF. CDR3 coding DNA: TGTGCCAGTAGTATTTCCTTACAGGTCGAGCAGTACTTC. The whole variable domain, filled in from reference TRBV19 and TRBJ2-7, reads DGGITQSPKYLFRKEGQNVTLSCEQNLNHDAMYWYRQDPGQGLRLIYYSQIVNDFQKGDIAEGYSVSREKKESFPLTVTSAQKNPTAFYLCASSISLQVEQYFGPGTRLTVT.

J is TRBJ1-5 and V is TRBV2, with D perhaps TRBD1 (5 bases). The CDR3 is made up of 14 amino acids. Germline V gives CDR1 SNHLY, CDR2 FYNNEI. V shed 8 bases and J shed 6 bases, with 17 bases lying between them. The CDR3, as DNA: TGTGCCAGCTGGGAGACTCCGGGGACTCAGCCCCAGCATTTT. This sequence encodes CASWETPGTQPQHF.

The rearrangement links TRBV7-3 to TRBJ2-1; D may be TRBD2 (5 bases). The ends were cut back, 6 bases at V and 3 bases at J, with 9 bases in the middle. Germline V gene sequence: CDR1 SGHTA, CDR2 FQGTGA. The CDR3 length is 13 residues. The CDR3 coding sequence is TGTGCCAGCAGTACTAGTTACTACAATGAGCAGTTCTTC. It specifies CASSTSYYNEQFF.

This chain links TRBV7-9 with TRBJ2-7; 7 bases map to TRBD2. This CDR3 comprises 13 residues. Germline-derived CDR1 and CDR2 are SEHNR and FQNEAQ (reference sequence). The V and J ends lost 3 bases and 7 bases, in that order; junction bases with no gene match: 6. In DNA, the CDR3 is TGTGCCAGCAGCTTCAGCGGGGTGGGGGAGCAGTACTTC. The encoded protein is CASSFSGVGEQYF. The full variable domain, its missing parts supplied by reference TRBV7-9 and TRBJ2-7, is DTGVSQNPRHKITKRGQNVTFRCDPISEHNRLYWYRQTLGQGPEFLTYFQNEAQLEKSRLLSDRFSAERPKGSFSTLEIQRTEQGDSAMYLCASSFSGVGEQYFGPGTRLTVT.